A single sample is the source of the 24 T cell receptor beta chains below, sequenced in a study of early T cells in non-severe SARS-CoV-2 infection. TCRdb called the 5' RACE reads again in MiXCR, with one record for every CDR3 protein. This sample has tens of thousands of distinct CDR3 sequences, with over 15% found just once. This material consisted of whole blood, taken at baseline. The receptor source for this set is an adult who was a healthcare worker with PCR-confirmed SARS-CoV-2 infection or an uninfected control (not recorded which).

This clonotype was recorded a few times. This rearrangement joins TRBV5-1 to TRBJ2-1; D unresolved. With 2 bases removed from V and 5 bases from J, the gap between germline ends came to 8 bases. The CDR3 spans 13 residues. Germline V gives CDR1 SGHRS, CDR2 YFSETQ. CDR3 DNA: TGCGCCAGCAGCTTAATAGCCCACAATGAGCAGTTCTTC. This sequence encodes CASSLIAHNEQFF.

This clonotype was counted many times. The J gene is TRBJ2-7, the V gene TRBV3-1, with D unclear. Per the germline V gene, CDR1 is LGHDT and CDR2 is YNNKEL (reference sequence). V was shortened by 2 bases and J by 4 bases, with 9 bases between the two germline ends. This CDR3 has 13 residues. The CDR3 loop reads CASSQYNGYEQYF. In DNA, the CDR3 is TGTGCCAGCAGCCAATATAACGGGTACGAGCAGTACTTC.

This chain uses TRBV10-3 with TRBJ2-2; no clear D. This CDR3 spans 12 amino acids. Germline CDR1 is ENHRY and CDR2 is SYGVKD. V was pared by 10 bases and J by 1 base, with 7 bases between. The CDR3, as DNA: TGTGCCAGCCTCCGGAACACCGGGGAGCTGTTTTTT. Protein: CASLRNTGELFF.

This clonotype was counted between two and nine times. The chain has TRBV7-6 and TRBJ2-2; perhaps TRBD1 as D (5 bases). Deletions cut 3 bases from V and 0 bases from J, with 11 bases between. Germline CDR1 is SGHVS and CDR2 is FNYEAQ. This CDR3 spans 16 amino acids. The CDR3 spells CASSFTGRSNTGELFF. Here the CDR3 DNA reads TGTGCCAGCAGCTTCACAGGCAGGTCGAACACCGGGGAGCTGTTTTTT.

The table lists this clonotype with a few counts. This sequence joins TRBV7-9 and TRBJ2-3; maybe TRBD2 (6 bases). Germline V CDR1 and CDR2: SEHNR, FQNEAQ (reference sequence). This CDR3 contains 12 residues. Trimming removed 11 bases at V and 4 bases at J, with 13 bases between. CDR3 protein: CAGGREADTQYF. The CDR3 DNA follows: TGTGCCGGAGGCAGGGAGGCAGATACGCAGTATTTT.

This clonotype was counted at least ten times. The rearrangement joins TRBV6-5 to TRBJ2-3, with 15 nucleotides matching TRBD2. CDR1 is MNHEY and CDR2 is SVGAGI in the germline V gene. The CDR3 sequence is 15 residues long. The ends lost 6 bases at V and 5 bases at J; junction bases unmatched: 3. The CDR3 DNA reads TGTGCCAGCAGAGGACTAGCGGGAGGGGAAGATACGCAGTATTTT. It yields the protein CASRGLAGGEDTQYF.

This clonotype was detected a few times. The genes are TRBV11-2 and TRBJ2-5; TRBD2 agrees at 9 bases. CDR1 and CDR2 (germline): SGHAT, FQNNGV. The CDR3 runs 15 residues. The V and J ends lost 4 bases and 7 bases, in that order; junction bases with no gene match: 10. CDR3 residues: CASSSLAGERRTQYF. CDR3 DNA sequence: TGTGCCAGCAGCTCATTAGCGGGAGAGAGGCGGACCCAGTACTTC.

This clonotype was detected only a few times. The chain has TRBV10-3 and TRBJ2-1; D tentatively fits TRBD1 or TRBD2 (5 bases each). Trimming removed 6 bases at V and 9 bases at J, with 18 bases between. The CDR3 length is 14 residues. The germline CDR1 and CDR2 sequences are ENHRY and SYGVKD. CDR3 nucleotides: TGTGCCATCAGGAAAGGGACCGATCAGGGTGAGCAGTTCTTC. Amino acids: CAIRKGTDQGEQFF.

In its sample, this clonotype was seen a few times. This sequence joins TRBV20-1 and TRBJ1-2; 8 positions agree with TRBD1. This CDR3 region has 14 residues. V lost 1 base, J lost 4 bases, and 5 bases stayed unmatched. Germline CDR1 DFQATT, CDR2 SNEGSKA (reference sequence). The CDR3 region is CSARALDRVYGYTF. CDR3 sequence (DNA): TGCAGTGCTAGAGCTCTGGACAGGGTCTATGGCTACACCTTC.

The rearrangement uses TRBV7-9 and TRBJ2-7, with 10 bases aligning to TRBD1. CDR1 SEHNR and CDR2 FQNEAQ come from the germline V gene (reference sequence). The ends lost 2 bases at V and 7 bases at J; junction bases unmatched: 11. The CDR3 sequence is 16 residues long. CDR3 nucleotides: TGTGCCAGCAGCTTACTGCGCGGGACAGGGGAAGAGGAGCAGTACTTC. Translating gives CASSLLRGTGEEEQYF.

A remark on this clonotype: This sequence may be a read error, since a much larger clone differs from it by one base. The chain joins TRBV14 to TRBJ1-6; 8 positions match TRBD1. The CDR3 totals 13 residues. Looked up from germline, CDR1 is SGHDN and CDR2 is FVKESK. Trimming cost V 5 bases and J 10 bases; bases outside gene matches: 4. CDR3: CASSGQGKSPLHF. The CDR3 DNA follows: TGTGCCAGCAGCGGACAGGGAAAATCACCCCTCCACTTT.

The table lists this clonotype with a few counts. The chain has TRBV4-3 and TRBJ2-3; D perhaps matches TRBD2 (6 bases). The CDR3 runs to 15 residues. V lost 6 bases to trimming and J lost 2 bases, with 15 bases between them. Looked up from germline, CDR1 is LGHNA and CDR2 is YSLEER. CDR3 DNA sequence: TGCGCCAGCAGTGTAGGGCGGGGAAACACAGATACGCAGTATTTT. Amino acid sequence: CASSVGRGNTDTQYF.

The chain is built from TRBV5-4 and TRBJ2-1; 12 positions agree with TRBD1. The CDR3 contains 16 residues. The junction had 3 bases not matched to a gene; V was cut back by 3 bases and J by 2 bases. Germline V CDR1 and CDR2: SGHNT, YYREEE (reference sequence). The CDR3 region is CASSSGTGGTYNEQFF. CDR3 nucleotide sequence: TGTGCCAGCAGCTCGGGGACAGGGGGCACCTACAATGAGCAGTTCTTC. The full variable domain, its missing parts supplied by reference TRBV5-4 and TRBJ2-1, is ETGVTQSPTHLIKTRGQQVTLRCSSQSGHNTVSWYQQALGQGPQFIFQYYREEENGRGNFPPRFSGLQFPNYSSELNVNALELDDSALYLCASSSGTGGTYNEQFFGPGTRLTVL.

This clonotype was found a few times. The rearrangement joins TRBV3-1 to TRBJ2-2, with D perhaps matching TRBD1 (5 bases). In germline, CDR1 is LGHDT, CDR2 YNNKEL (reference sequence). The CDR3 has 14 residues. V was shortened by 6 bases and J by 10 bases, with 18 bases between the two germline ends. The CDR3 DNA reads as TGTGCCAGCAGGCGGACACCCCGGCACGCGGAGCTGTTTTTT. It codes for CASRRTPRHAELFF.

The gene calls are TRBV20-1 and TRBJ1-5; no definite D call. The ends were cut back, 6 bases at V and 0 bases at J, with 12 bases in the middle. Germline CDR1 reads DFQATT; CDR2 reads SNEGSKA (reference sequence). The CDR3 loop spans 14 amino acids. The CDR3 loop reads CSAEEGRSNQPQHF. CDR3 coding DNA: TGCAGTGCCGAGGAGGGCCGTAGCAATCAGCCCCAGCATTTT.

This clonotype was counted a few times. The rearrangement uses TRBV6-6 and TRBJ2-3; D gene ambiguous. With 2 bases removed from V and 6 bases from J, the gap between germline ends came to 3 bases. This CDR3 is built from 11 residues. The germline V gene encodes CDR1 MNHNY and CDR2 SVGAGI (reference sequence). The CDR3, as DNA: TGTGCCAGCAGTTACGCCGATACGCAGTATTTT. This gives the protein CASSYADTQYF.

This clonotype showed up just a few times. This rearrangement joins TRBV21-1 to TRBJ2-3; TRBD2 is taken as the D call from the table, unchecked against the DNA. TRBV21-1 is recorded as a pseudogene. The CDR3 contains 10 residues. The CDR3 sequence is CASRTSTQYF. CDR3 nucleotides: TGTGCCAGCAGGACTAGTACGCAGTATTTT.

The chain has TRBV20-1 and TRBJ2-1, with TRBD2 matching 7 bases. The CDR3 contains 12 residues. V was clipped by 2 bases and J by 7 bases; unmatched bases: 2. Germline CDR1 reads DFQATT; CDR2 reads SNEGSKA (reference sequence). CDR3 nucleotide sequence: TGCAGTGCTAGACTAGCGGAGAATGAGCAGTTCTTC. Its translation is CSARLAENEQFF.

The chain links TRBV5-5 to TRBJ2-5, with 10 bases identical to TRBD2. V lost 2 bases, J lost 5 bases, and 12 bases stayed unmatched. CDR1 is SGHKS and CDR2 is YYEKEE in the germline V gene (reference sequence). This CDR3 contains 17 residues. This CDR3 is CASSLSASGRGWETQYF. The CDR3 DNA follows: TGTGCCAGCAGCTTATCAGCTAGCGGGAGAGGATGGGAGACCCAGTACTTC.

This clonotype was observed many times. J is TRBJ1-1 and V is TRBV7-2; D gene unclear. Trimming removed 1 base at V and 4 bases at J, with 7 bases between. The CDR3 is 13 amino acids. Germline values: CDR1 SGHTA, CDR2 FQGNSA. CDR3 nucleotide sequence: TGTGCCAGCAGCTTAGTGGACCTCACTGAAGCTTTCTTT. It codes for CASSLVDLTEAFF.

This clonotype was counted a few times. This chain uses TRBV5-1 with TRBJ1-6; D is possibly TRBD1 (6 bases). The CDR3 spans 14 residues. Germline V gives CDR1 SGHRS, CDR2 YFSETQ. Trimming cost V 2 bases and J 6 bases, with 9 bases left between them. The CDR3 reads CASSFGTLNSPLHF. The CDR3 DNA is TGCGCCAGCAGCTTCGGGACACTTAATTCACCCCTCCACTTT.

In this sample, this clonotype turned up a few times. The genes are TRBV10-1 and TRBJ2-5, with TRBD2 matching 12 bases. Germline V lookup: CDR1 WNHNN, CDR2 SYGVQD (reference sequence). This CDR3 is 15 amino acids long. V was pared by 6 bases and J by 5 bases, with 7 bases of the junction left unmatched. The CDR3 loop is CASRRLAGEWETQYF. The CDR3 nucleotides read TGCGCCAGCAGAAGACTAGCGGGAGAGTGGGAGACCCAGTACTTC.

The chain has TRBV10-3 and TRBJ2-5; 7 bases agree with TRBD1. CDR1 and CDR2 from the germline V gene are ENHRY and SYGVKD. Losses at the gene ends were 4 bases for V and 8 bases for J; bases not matched to a gene: 10. This CDR3 is 14 amino acids long. CDR3 sequence: CAISGGTEGNTQYF. The CDR3 DNA is TGTGCCATCAGTGGGGGGACAGAGGGAAACACCCAGTACTTC.

The chain employs TRBV28 and TRBJ2-3, with D maybe TRBD2 (6 bases). This CDR3 is built from 16 residues. Looked up from germline, CDR1 is MDHEN and CDR2 is SYDVKM. V lost 3 bases and J lost 0, with 13 bases in between. The DNA for the CDR3 is TGTGCCAGCAGTTTTAGGGCTAGCGCAAGCACAGATACGCAGTATTTT. This encodes CASSFRASASTDTQYF.